This T cell receptor (beta chain) was sequenced during a study of CD8 T cells in ankylosing spondylitis. Whole-study results and caveats: In ankylosing spondylitis blood, a motif of fewer than 10 highly homologous TCR beta variants appeared characteristic.

Each CDR3 protein is one row after TCRdb ran MiXCR on the 5' RACE reads. Among some 350,000 distinct CDR3 sequences listed, roughly 15% were seen once. The trim removed 2 bases at V and 8 bases at J, leaving 2 bases unmatched. The length of the CDR3 is 13 residues. The germline V gene encodes CDR1 MNHNY and CDR2 SVGAGI (reference sequence). Notes on this clonotype: Its antigen is currently unknown.

Material for sequencing was blood, either unsorted or a sorted T cell fraction (not recorded which). The origin of this receptor is a male donor with ankylosing spondylitis or in good health (not recorded which). The chain joins TRBV6-6 to TRBJ1-4; 7 positions agree with TRBD1. CDR3 bases: TGTGCCAGCAGTTACGCGGGACAGGAAAAACTGTTTTTT. Its translation is CASSYAGQEKLFF.